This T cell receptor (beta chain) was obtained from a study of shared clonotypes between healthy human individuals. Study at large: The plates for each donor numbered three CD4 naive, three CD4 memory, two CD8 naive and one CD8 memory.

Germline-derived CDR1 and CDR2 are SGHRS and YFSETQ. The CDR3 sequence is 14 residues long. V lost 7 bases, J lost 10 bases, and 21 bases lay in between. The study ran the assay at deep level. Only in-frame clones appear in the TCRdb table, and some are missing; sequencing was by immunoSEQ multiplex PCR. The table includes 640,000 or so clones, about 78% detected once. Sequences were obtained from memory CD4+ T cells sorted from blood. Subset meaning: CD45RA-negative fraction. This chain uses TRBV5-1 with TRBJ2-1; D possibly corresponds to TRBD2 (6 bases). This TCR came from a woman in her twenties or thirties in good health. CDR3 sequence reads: CASGDGRSSREQFF. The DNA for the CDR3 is TGCGCCAGCGGCGACGGGAGATCATCACGCGAGCAGTTCTTC.